This T cell receptor beta chain came from a study of shared T cell receptors in the human thymus. CDR1 is SGHDN and CDR2 is FVKESK in the germline V gene. The CDR3 runs to 14 residues. Trimming removed 2 bases at V and 7 bases at J, with 15 bases between. Profiled with immunoSEQ multiplex PCR; TCRdb holds only in-frame clones, not every one. The data hold approximately 760,000 clones, with roughly 85% observed a single time. The same data also went into a second study, on human thymus T cells. That paper states: Thymus was obtained from resections taken during corrective heart surgery. Among unrelated individuals, related research reported thymic repertoires that overlapped highly.

The sequenced sample was thymocytes. The genes are TRBV14 and TRBJ2-7, with a possible D match to TRBD2 (5 bases). The sequence was obtained from a girl less than two years old with a congenital heart defect. The CDR3 region is CASSQSPRTREQYF. Written as DNA, the CDR3 is TGTGCCAGCAGCCAAAGCCCACGAACTAGGGAGCAGTACTTC.